Listed here are 27 T cell receptor beta chains from one sample, sequenced in a study of T cells after yellow fever vaccination. TCRdb reprocessed the 5' RACE reads via MiXCR and lists one record per CDR3 protein. The sample records nearly 300,000 distinct CDR3 sequences, 8.5% to 10% being singletons. The material sequenced was CD4+ T cells sorted from PBMCs, taken 5 days after the yellow fever booster vaccination. The origin of the receptors is a man between 18 and 35 years old who received the YFV17D yellow fever vaccine.

On this clonotype itself: A read error may be the cause here, since a much bigger clone is one base away. V usage is TRBV7-2 and J usage is TRBJ2-3, with 9 bases aligning to TRBD2. The germline CDR1 and CDR2 sequences are SGHTA and FQGNSA. CDR3 size: 17 residues. This CDR3 is CASSLGPAGGPTDTEYF. Written as DNA, the CDR3 is TGTGCCAGCAGCTTAGGCCCAGCGGGGGGTCCCACAGATACGGAGTATTTT.

A few counts support this clonotype. CDR3 protein: CASSPERDRADRELFF. The DNA of the CDR3 is TGCGCCAGCAGCCCGGAAAGAGACAGGGCAGATCGGGAACTGTTTTTT. This sequence joins TRBV4-3 and TRBJ1-4; TRBD1 aligns across 7 bases. From germline, CDR1 is LGHNA and CDR2 YSLEER. CDR3 length: 16 residues. V shed 4 bases, J shed 12 bases, and the junction held 17 bases outside the gene matches.

The chain is built from TRBV7-9 and TRBJ2-2; D is perhaps TRBD1 (5 bases). Germline V CDR1 and CDR2: SEHNR, FQNEAQ (reference sequence). The CDR3 contains 15 residues. V lost 5 bases to trimming and J lost 4 bases, with 14 bases between them. Here the CDR3 reads CASSAGASPTGELFF. The CDR3 DNA follows: TGTGCCAGCAGCGCTGGGGCCAGCCCCACCGGGGAGCTGTTTTTT.

The chain links TRBV12-3 or TRBV12-4 to TRBJ2-3, with D possibly matching TRBD2 (6 bases). The CDR3 is made up of 11 amino acids. Trimming removed 10 bases at V and 10 bases at J, with 15 bases between. The CDR3: CATRLGLAQYF. CDR3 bases: TGTGCCACCAGACTAGGTCTGGCGCAGTATTTT.

This clonotype turned up a few times. This chain connects TRBV20-1 to TRBJ2-5; D is unresolved. Germline V CDR1 and CDR2: DFQATT, SNEGSKA (reference sequence). The CDR3 loop spans 12 amino acids. Between the trimmed V and J ends, which lost 1 base and 3 bases, there was a span of 6 bases. CDR3 protein: CSARAPEETQYF. CDR3 DNA: TGCAGTGCTAGAGCCCCGGAAGAGACCCAGTACTTC.

This clonotype has just a few counts. J is TRBJ2-1 and V is TRBV3-1, with D perhaps TRBD1 (6 bases). Trimming stripped 4 bases from V and 9 bases from J, with 16 bases between. CDR3 size: 14 residues. In germline, CDR1 is LGHDT, CDR2 YNNKEL (reference sequence). This CDR3 reads CASSRQDPWGEQFF. CDR3 nucleotide sequence: TGTGCCAGCAGCCGACAGGACCCTTGGGGTGAGCAGTTCTTC.

The table lists this clonotype with many counts. The rearrangement links TRBV5-1 to TRBJ2-1; no firm D call. CDR1 SGHRS and CDR2 YFSETQ come from the germline V gene. This CDR3 has 16 amino acids. Trimming pared 5 bases from V and 6 bases from J, leaving 21 bases between. CDR3 region: CASRFPGGGRTNEQFF. For the CDR3, the DNA is TGCGCCAGCAGATTTCCGGGTGGTGGACGGACCAATGAGCAGTTCTTC.

The genes are TRBV7-2 and TRBJ2-7, with D unclear. Germline CDR1 is SGHTA and CDR2 is FQGNSA. The V gene lost 4 bases and the J gene lost 0 bases, with 7 bases spanning the gap. The CDR3 has 13 amino acids. CDR3 coding DNA: TGTGCCAGCAGCTACGACGGCTCCTACGAGCAGTACGTC. This sequence encodes CASSYDGSYEQYV.

This clonotype was picked up a small number of times. This sequence joins TRBV7-2 and TRBJ1-2, with D possibly being TRBD1 (5 bases). V dropped 1 base and J dropped 4 bases, with 13 bases sitting between them. Germline-derived CDR1 and CDR2 are SGHTA and FQGNSA. The CDR3 runs 15 residues. CDR3 residues: CASSLGQGISYGYTF. As DNA, the CDR3 is TGTGCCAGCAGCTTAGGGCAGGGCATCTCCTATGGCTACACCTTC.

The chain carries TRBV7-2 and TRBJ2-7; tentatively, D is TRBD2 (5 bases). Between the trimmed V and J ends, which lost 6 bases and 9 bases, there was a span of 18 bases. Germline V CDR1 and CDR2: SGHTA, FQGNSA. The CDR3 has 13 residues. The CDR3 nucleotides read TGTGCCAGCAGATCAGATCGGGGTGGACTGCAGTACTTC. Protein sequence: CASRSDRGGLQYF.

The V gene is TRBV3-1, the J gene TRBJ1-1; D is ambiguous. V lost 3 bases and J 4 bases, leaving 15 bases between the germline ends. There are 15 residues in the CDR3. Germline V gene data show CDR1 as LGHDT and CDR2 as YNNKEL (reference sequence). CDR3 sequence reads: CASSQSRGPGTEAFF. For the CDR3, the DNA is TGTGCCAGCAGCCAGAGTCGTGGGCCAGGCACTGAAGCTTTCTTT.

The chain has TRBV5-1 and TRBJ1-1; D possibly corresponds to TRBD1 (6 bases). The CDR3 totals 13 residues. Germline V CDR1 and CDR2: SGHRS, YFSETQ. Trimming took off 2 bases at V and 10 bases at J, with 15 bases between the two ends. The CDR3 protein is CASSFVYRARAFF. The CDR3, as DNA: TGCGCCAGCAGCTTCGTCTACAGGGCCAGAGCTTTCTTT. The full variable domain, completed using reference TRBV5-1 and TRBJ1-1, is KAGVTQTPRYLIKTRGQQVTLSCSPISGHRSVSWYQQTPGQGLQFLFEYFSETQRNKGNFPGRFSGRQFSNSRSEMNVSTLELGDSALYLCASSFVYRARAFFGQGTRLTVV.

The chain is built from TRBV9 and TRBJ2-1, with D perhaps being TRBD1 or TRBD2 (6 bases each). Germline-derived CDR1 and CDR2 are SGDLS and YYNGEE. Trimming took off 2 bases at V and 7 bases at J, with 10 bases between the two ends. This CDR3 has 13 residues. The CDR3 DNA follows: TGTGCCAGCAGCGTGGGGGGCTGGAATGAGCAGTTCTTC. As protein: CASSVGGWNEQFF.

This clonotype was observed many times. The gene calls are TRBV30 and TRBJ1-2, with a weak D call TRBD1 (5 bases). Germline assignment: CDR1 GTSNPN and CDR2 SVGIG (reference sequence). The germline V and J ends were trimmed by 5 bases and 3 bases, with 13 bases remaining between them. The CDR3 extends over 13 amino acids. The CDR3 loop reads CAWQMGVDYGYTF. CDR3 nucleotide sequence: TGTGCCTGGCAGATGGGGGTCGACTATGGCTACACCTTC.

The J gene is TRBJ2-5, the V gene TRBV4-3; 7 bases align to TRBD2. V shed 1 base and J 3 bases; nucleotides not matched to a gene: 2. Germline lookup yields CDR1 LGHNA and CDR2 YSLEER. The CDR3 length is 14 residues. The CDR3 sequence is CASSQAGLEETQYF. The CDR3 coding sequence is TGCGCCAGCAGCCAAGCAGGACTAGAAGAGACCCAGTACTTC.

This clonotype has more than one count but fewer than ten. The CDR3 is CASSFPGAGETQYF. The CDR3 DNA sequence: TGTGCCAGCAGCTTCCCGGGGGCGGGGGAGACCCAGTACTTC. The chain has TRBV5-4 and TRBJ2-5; D may be TRBD1 or TRBD2 (6 bases each). Per the germline V gene, CDR1 is SGHNT and CDR2 is YYREEE (reference sequence). V lost 2 bases to trimming and J lost 5 bases, with 13 bases between them. CDR3 length: 14 residues.

The chain uses TRBV23-1 and TRBJ2-3; the D gene is possibly TRBD2 (7 bases). TRBV23-1 is known as an ORF, though its function is uncertain. Trimming took off 6 bases at V and 0 bases at J, with 16 bases between the two ends. The CDR3 has 16 amino acids. The CDR3 loop is CASSLPRGASTDTQYF. CDR3 bases: TGCGCCAGCAGCCTCCCCCGGGGGGCGAGCACAGATACGCAGTATTTT.

The rearrangement joins TRBV12-3 or TRBV12-4 to TRBJ1-5; D not certain. The V end lost 6 bases, the J end lost 1 base, and 16 bases lay between the germline ends. The CDR3 has 16 amino acids. The CDR3 sequence is CASSTQAAGSNQPQHF. The CDR3 DNA reads TGTGCCAGCAGCACCCAGGCGGCCGGGAGCAATCAGCCCCAGCATTTT.

This clonotype occurred many times. The chain couples TRBV4-2 to TRBJ1-5; 7 bases are a match to TRBD1. V was clipped by 0 bases and J by 4 bases; unmatched bases: 6. The CDR3 has 16 residues. The germline V gene encodes CDR1 LGHNA and CDR2 YNFKEQ. The CDR3 loop is CASSQEETGLNQPQHF. The DNA of the CDR3 is TGTGCCAGCAGCCAAGAGGAGACAGGGTTGAATCAGCCCCAGCATTTT.

Only a few counts were recorded for this clonotype. J is TRBJ1-1 and V is TRBV6-2 or TRBV6-3; D perhaps matches TRBD1 (6 bases). The CDR3 consists of 13 residues. CDR1 and CDR2 (germline): MNHEY, SVGEGT. Trimming stripped 5 bases from V and 4 bases from J, with 11 bases between. CDR3 in amino acids: CASSVQGVTEAFF. DNA of the CDR3: TGTGCCAGCAGTGTACAGGGCGTCACTGAAGCTTTCTTT.

This clonotype has only a few counts. The chain carries TRBV2 and TRBJ1-5; D is unclear. The V and J ends lost 3 bases and 5 bases respectively, with 11 bases between them. The CDR3 has 14 residues. Germline CDR1 is SNHLY and CDR2 is FYNNEI. The CDR3 reads CASSDLTGHQPQHF. The CDR3 nucleotides are TGTGCCAGCAGTGACCTGACTGGACATCAGCCCCAGCATTTT. The full variable domain, its missing parts supplied by reference TRBV2 and TRBJ1-5, is EPEVTQTPSHQVTQMGQEVILRCVPISNHLYFYWYRQILGQKVEFLVSFYNNEISEKSEIFDDQFSVERPDGSNFTLKIRSTKLEDSAMYFCASSDLTGHQPQHFGDGTRLSIL.

The chain couples TRBV7-2 to TRBJ2-7, with 12 bases identical to TRBD2. The CDR3 consists of 17 residues. V trimming: 5 bases; J trimming: 7 bases; junction bases outside the gene matches: 15. Germline V gene data show CDR1 as SGHTA and CDR2 as FQGNSA. CDR3 nucleotide sequence: TGTGCCAGCAGCCGTGAACGGGGACTAGCGGGCCCGGGGGAGCAGTACTTC. Amino acid sequence: CASSRERGLAGPGEQYF.

The chain joins TRBV7-3 to TRBJ1-2; no firm D call. V dropped 5 bases and J dropped 6 bases, with 13 bases sitting between them. The CDR3 spans 13 residues. Germline V gives CDR1 SGHTA, CDR2 FQGTGA. CDR3 region: CASSANTGDGYTF. As DNA, the CDR3 is TGTGCCAGCAGCGCAAACACCGGGGATGGCTACACCTTC.

The chain carries TRBV20-1 and TRBJ1-5; D ambiguous. The germline gives CDR1 DFQATT, CDR2 SNEGSKA (reference sequence). Trimming took 0 bases from V and 6 from J, leaving 9 bases between them. The CDR3 loop spans 13 amino acids. The CDR3 DNA follows: TGCAGTGCTAGAGATGGTATGGCTCAGCCCCAGCATTTT. As protein: CSARDGMAQPQHF.

J is TRBJ1-6 and V is TRBV12-3 or TRBV12-4; a weak D match, TRBD1 (5 bases). The CDR3 is made up of 11 amino acids. The V and J ends lost 3 bases and 13 bases respectively, with 7 bases between them. Here the CDR3 DNA reads TGTGCCAGCAGTTTCTGGGGGCCCCTCCACTTT. Protein product: CASSFWGPLHF.

This clonotype was observed at least ten times. CDR3 sequence (DNA): TGCGCCAGCAGCTTGGTGGGGCCGCGATGGGTTAGAAACATTCAGTACTTC. Translating it yields CASSLVGPRWVRNIQYF. The chain has TRBV5-1 and TRBJ2-4; D perhaps matches TRBD1 (5 bases). Trimming left V 0 bases short and J 6 bases short, with 19 bases between. CDR1 is SGHRS, CDR2 YFSETQ, per germline. This CDR3 has 17 residues.

V is TRBV12-3 or TRBV12-4 and J is TRBJ1-2; 9 bases fit TRBD1. The CDR3 has 13 residues. The V and J ends lost 6 bases and 8 bases, in that order; junction bases with no gene match: 7. CDR3 sequence: CASSLYRGLGYTF. The CDR3 nucleotides are TGTGCCAGCAGCCTATACAGGGGGCTAGGCTACACCTTC.